This T cell receptor beta chain was recovered during a study of blood T cell repertoires in COVID-19 (dated by TCRdb to 2018 to 2020). In the study overall: The collaborator samples originated in the United States, Italy and Spain and spanned the acute and convalescent phases of COVID-19. The samples were drawn from two sources: the first 160 participants of the ongoing ImmuneRACE study, and 1,254 subjects contributed by 6 global collaborators. The prospective study material was composed of cDNA or gDNA derived from T cells, B-cell-depleted T cells, or PBMCs. The repertoires were released in a freely available public database meant as a resource for research on the immune response to SARS-CoV-2. The dataset comprised deeply sampled blood TCRbeta repertoires from subjects exposed to, actively infected with, or recovered from COVID-19. Nearly every sample came with metadata listing a de-identified subject ID, COVID-19 status, age in years and sex. Where available, HLA class I and class II types were taken from metadata supplied by the sample provider and were not determined by assay-based typing.

Summary of the overall study and its limitations: Clinical and demographic metadata were provided uncurated, with the amount varying by source and participant.

This clone was detected only a few times. This receptor's antigen is unknown. No clone much larger than this one lies a single base away; base qualities are absent. The collaborating institutions used their own protocols to collect whole blood in K2EDTA tubes. For TCRbeta analysis, collaborators shipped samples in one of three forms: frozen whole blood, isolated PBMCs, or DNA extracted from either of those sample types. There are 15 amino acids in the CDR3, from cysteine to phenylalanine inclusive. The retained sequence is limited to the CDR3, 45 bases, with the frame set at the first base. CDR1 LNHDA and CDR2 SQIVND are derived from the germline V gene (reference sequence). V loses 5 bases, J loses 5 bases, and the germline ends lie 15 bases apart. TCRbeta CDR3 regions were amplified from genomic DNA by means of the immunoSEQ Assay, a bias-controlled multiplex PCR. The source study handled its data this way. The number of nucleated cells in each sample was estimated by amplification of reference gene primers within the assay. To quantify the absolute abundance of each unique TCRbeta CDR3 rearrangement, sequence reads were collapsed and filtered. Productive Simpson clonality was computed per sample as the square root of Simpson's diversity index over productive rearrangements. This immuneACCESS table, as held by TCRdb, lists in-frame sequences with V and J called but not all clones. Of the missing ones, under half trace to an unresolved V gene in checked studies; the others have no known cause. V, J and clone size derive from that table, while D and trimming were established from the DNA sequence. The sample table records about 220,000 clones; approximately 79% of these occur just once. The ten largest clonotypes hold around 5% of the sample.

The clonotype comes from a human donor in a cohort sampled during active COVID-19. The V and J segments used are TRBV19 and TRBJ2-2; a weak D assignment points to TRBD1 (5 bases agree). Sequencing used peripheral blood. The CDR3 reads CASSPPLTGTGELFF. The nucleotide sequence is TGTGCCAGTAGTCCACCACTCACAGGAACCGGGGAGCTGTTTTTT.